This T cell receptor (beta chain) was recorded in a study of tissue T cells after allogeneic stem cell transplantation. Clones were sequenced by immunoSEQ multiplex PCR, and TCRdb holds only the in-frame ones, with some missing. The data hold 700 to 900 clones, with about 80% observed a single time. The V gene lost 3 bases and the J gene lost 3 bases, with 9 bases spanning the gap. This CDR3 has 13 amino acids. Germline CDR1 and CDR2: MGHDK and SYGVNS. The clonotype comes from a female patient between 18 and 55 years old with steroid-refractory graft-versus-host disease after an allogeneic stem cell transplant. Some T cells may originate from the graft donor. The sample here was mid-colon tissue, taken at autopsy. The V gene is TRBV25-1, the J gene TRBJ2-7; the D gene is possibly TRBD1 (6 bases). The DNA for the CDR3 is TGTGCCAGCAGTGAGATGGACAGCTACGAGCAGTACTTC. Residues: CASSEMDSYEQYF.